One T cell receptor beta chain is described in this entry. The sample belongs to a study of blood T cell repertoires in COVID-19. Study as a whole: The United States, Italy and Spain were the sources of the acute and convalescent COVID-19 samples.

V lost 6 bases and J 1 base, leaving 13 bases between the germline ends. The CDR3 covers 14 residues. Germline V gene sequence: CDR1 SNHLY, CDR2 FYNNEI. Seattle patients were enrolled during active infection and followed longitudinally. Clones were read by immunoSEQ multiplex PCR, and TCRdb kept only the in-frame ones, dropping some. In the table there are approximately 440,000 clones, about 91% of which are singletons. The source is a woman in her 50s with COVID-19, enrolled during active disease. This sequence joins TRBV2 and TRBJ2-7; the D gene is possibly TRBD1 (6 bases). The specimen was peripheral blood. The CDR3 loop is CASREKTGSYEQYF. The CDR3 DNA is TGTGCCAGCAGGGAGAAGACAGGATCCTACGAGCAGTACTTC. Together with reference TRBV2 and TRBJ2-7, the CDR3 gives the full variable domain: EPEVTQTPSHQVTQMGQEVILRCVPISNHLYFYWYRQILGQKVEFLVSFYNNEISEKSEIFDDQFSVERPDGSNFTLKIRSTKLEDSAMYFCASREKTGSYEQYFGPGTRLTVT.